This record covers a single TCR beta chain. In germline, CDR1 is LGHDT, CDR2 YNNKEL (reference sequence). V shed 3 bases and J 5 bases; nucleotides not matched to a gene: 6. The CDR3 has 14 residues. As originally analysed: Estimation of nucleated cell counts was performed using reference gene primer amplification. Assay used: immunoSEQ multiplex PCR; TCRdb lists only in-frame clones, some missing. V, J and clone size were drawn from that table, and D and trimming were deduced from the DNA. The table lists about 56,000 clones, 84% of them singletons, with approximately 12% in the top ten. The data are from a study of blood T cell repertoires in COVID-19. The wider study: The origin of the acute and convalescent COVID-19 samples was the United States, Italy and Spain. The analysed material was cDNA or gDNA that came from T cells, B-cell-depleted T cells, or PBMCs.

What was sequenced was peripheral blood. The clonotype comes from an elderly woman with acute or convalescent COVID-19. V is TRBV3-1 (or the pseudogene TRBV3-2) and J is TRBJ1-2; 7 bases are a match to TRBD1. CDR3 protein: CASSQTTGAYGYTF. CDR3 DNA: TGTGCCAGCAGCCAGACAACAGGGGCTTATGGCTACACCTTC.